A single sample gave rise to the 21 T cell receptor beta chains below, sequenced in a study of T-cell reconstitution after alpha-beta-depleted transplantation in children. TCRbeta library preparation incorporated unique molecular identifiers. TCRdb redid the calling of the PCR reads with MiXCR, one entry per CDR3 protein. The sample holds some 500,000 distinct CDR3 sequences; about 30% are singletons and the top ten take 2.4%. This sample comprised PBMCs from the stem cell graft donor, obtained from the stem cell graft. The receptors here all came from a human donor who donated a stem cell graft to a child with aplastic anemia.

The V gene is TRBV4-3, the J gene TRBJ1-4; possible D gene TRBD1, 5 bases. V gave up 0 bases and J gave up 6 bases, with 11 bases separating them. CDR1 is LGHNA and CDR2 is YSLEER in the germline V gene. The CDR3 has 15 residues. The CDR3, as DNA: TGCGCCAGCAGCCAAGATCTCCCAGGGTATGAAAAACTGTTTTTT. Translated, it gives CASSQDLPGYEKLFF.

V and J are TRBV12-3 or TRBV12-4 and TRBJ2-5, with D tentatively TRBD1 or TRBD2 (7 bases each). V was trimmed by 4 bases and J by 7 bases, leaving 13 bases between them. The CDR3 runs 13 residues. The CDR3 loop reads CASSSGGRGTQYF. The DNA of the CDR3 is TGTGCCAGCAGTTCAGGGGGGAGGGGGACCCAGTACTTC.

This clonotype has only a few counts. V is TRBV7-9 and J is TRBJ1-5; perhaps TRBD1 as D (6 bases). Germline V gene sequence: CDR1 SEHNR, CDR2 FQNEAQ (reference sequence). V was pared by 3 bases and J by 7 bases, with 19 bases between. This CDR3 comprises 16 residues. CDR3 DNA: TGTGCCAGCAGCTTGGGGGCAGGGGCTGAAGGGCAGCCCCAGCATTTT. This encodes CASSLGAGAEGQPQHF.

The V call is TRBV6-1, the J call TRBJ2-2; 7 positions match TRBD1. V was pared by 6 bases and J by 6 bases, with 7 bases of the junction left unmatched. The CDR3 extends over 14 amino acids. CDR1 and CDR2 from the germline V gene are MNHNS and SASEGT. CDR3 sequence reads: CASRSTGQAGELFF. The CDR3 coding sequence is TGTGCCAGCAGGTCGACAGGGCAGGCCGGGGAGCTGTTTTTT.

This clonotype was found a few times. The chain joins TRBV27 to TRBJ2-3; 8 bases are a match to TRBD2. V gave up 0 bases and J gave up 0 bases; unmatched junction bases: 14. From germline, CDR1 is MNHEY and CDR2 SMNVEV (reference sequence). The CDR3 contains 20 residues. The CDR3 is CASSLSQRWGGRSSTDTQYF. The CDR3 DNA reads as TGTGCCAGCAGTTTATCCCAGAGGTGGGGCGGGAGGTCTAGCACAGATACGCAGTATTTT.

The chain uses TRBV21-1 and TRBJ2-3; TRBD2, the table's D call, lacks a check against the DNA. TRBV21-1 is given as a pseudogene. There are 14 residues in the CDR3. CDR3 nucleotide sequence: TGTGCCAGCAGCAAAGAACAGTCCCCATGTAGGCGGTATTTT. It is translated as CASSKEQSPCRRYF.

A few counts support this clonotype. This chain links TRBV20-1 with TRBJ2-1; 7 bases map to TRBD2. V was pared by 3 bases and J by 14 bases, with 10 bases of the junction left unmatched. Germline CDR1 reads DFQATT; CDR2 reads SNEGSKA (reference sequence). The CDR3 has 12 residues. This CDR3 reads CSASDGGGPKFF. In DNA form, the CDR3 reads TGCAGTGCTAGTGACGGGGGAGGGCCCAAGTTCTTC.

This clonotype was counted only a few times. This rearrangement joins TRBV6-5 to TRBJ1-4; no clear D gene. V dropped 2 bases and J dropped 0 bases, with 4 bases sitting between them. CDR3 length: 14 residues. Germline V gene data show CDR1 as MNHEY and CDR2 as SVGAGI. CDR3 DNA sequence: TGTGCCAGCAGTTACAGCTCAACTAATGAAAAACTGTTTTTT. It encodes CASSYSSTNEKLFF.

CDR3 region: CSGLGYRRNTEAFF. The CDR3 region has the DNA TGCAGCGGGCTAGGGTACCGGCGGAACACTGAAGCTTTCTTT. This rearrangement joins TRBV29-1 to TRBJ1-1; D not certain. CDR3 size: 14 residues. CDR1 is SQVTM and CDR2 is ANQGSEA in the germline V gene. The V end lost 7 bases, the J end lost 1 base, and 16 bases lay between the germline ends. Full variable domain (outside the CDR3, taken from reference TRBV29-1 and TRBJ1-1): SAVISQKPSRDICQRGTSLTIQCQVDSQVTMMFWYRQQPGQSLTLIATANQGSEATYESGFVIDKFPISRPNLTFSTLTVSNMSPEDSSIYLCSGLGYRRNTEAFFGQGTRLTVV.

The table lists this clonotype with many counts. The J gene is TRBJ2-3, the V gene TRBV7-2; 14 bases agree with TRBD2. The CDR3 consists of 22 residues. The germline CDR1 and CDR2 sequences are SGHTA and FQGNSA. V shed 5 bases and J 2 bases; nucleotides not matched to a gene: 21. The CDR3 protein is CASSVLGTSGSYGGFNTDTQYF. For the CDR3, the DNA is TGTGCCAGCAGCGTTCTCGGGACTAGCGGGAGTTATGGGGGGTTTAACACAGATACGCAGTATTTT.

The chain links TRBV4-3 to TRBJ2-1; TRBD2 aligns across 12 bases. The V and J ends lost 1 base and 8 bases, in that order; junction bases with no gene match: 3. This CDR3 spans 15 amino acids. The germline CDR1 and CDR2 sequences are LGHNA and YSLEER. CDR3 amino acids: CASSQATSGRYEQFF. As DNA, the CDR3 is TGCGCCAGCAGCCAAGCTACTAGCGGGAGGTATGAGCAGTTCTTC.

The chain couples TRBV20-1 to TRBJ2-7, with 7 bases aligning to TRBD2. V lost 6 bases to trimming and J lost 1 base; unmatched junction nucleotides: 9. This CDR3 has 14 amino acids. Germline CDR1 and CDR2: DFQATT and SNEGSKA (reference sequence). The CDR3 reads CSALLLARSYEQYF. CDR3 nucleotide sequence: TGCAGTGCCCTCTTACTAGCGCGTTCCTACGAGCAGTACTTC.

The table lists this clonotype with a few counts. V and J are TRBV20-1 and TRBJ2-5; D not certain. The CDR3 spans 13 residues. Germline CDR1 and CDR2: DFQATT and SNEGSKA (reference sequence). Trimming took off 4 bases at V and 2 bases at J, with 11 bases between the two ends. CDR3 sequence: CSAIRTAQETQYF. Here the CDR3 DNA reads TGCAGTGCTATCCGCACAGCACAAGAGACCCAGTACTTC.

In its sample, this clonotype was seen a few times. The chain employs TRBV4-3 and TRBJ2-3; TRBD2 agrees at 10 bases. Germline trimming cut 1 base from V and 7 bases from J; bases unmatched to any gene: 5. The length of the CDR3 is 15 residues. Germline CDR1 reads LGHNA; CDR2 reads YSLEER. CDR3 loop: CASSQVLAGAHTQYF. CDR3 DNA: TGCGCCAGCAGCCAAGTCCTAGCGGGAGCCCATACGCAGTATTTT.

V is TRBV6-5 and J is TRBJ1-1; no clear D gene. Germline V gives CDR1 MNHEY, CDR2 SVGAGI. V was pared by 8 bases and J by 11 bases, with 18 bases between. This CDR3 is built from 12 residues. In DNA, the CDR3 is TGTGCCAGCTGGGCCTCTGAGATTAAGGCTTTCTTT. It specifies CASWASEIKAFF.

This clonotype was observed a few times. The V gene is TRBV30, the J gene TRBJ1-2; D is ambiguous. The V and J ends lost 1 base and 4 bases respectively, with 10 bases between them. Germline CDR1 and CDR2: GTSNPN and SVGIG (reference sequence). CDR3 size: 13 residues. The CDR3 DNA reads as TGTGCCTGGAGTGCCCTTCGGGCCTATGGCTACACCTTC. As protein: CAWSALRAYGYTF.

This clonotype was found a few times. CDR3 coding DNA: TGCGCCAGCAGCTTGACAGGACTCCTTGAGACCCAGTACTTC. It translates to CASSLTGLLETQYF. The chain joins TRBV5-1 to TRBJ2-5, with D perhaps TRBD1 or TRBD2 (5 bases each). Trimming removed 1 base at V and 5 bases at J, with 12 bases between. Germline values: CDR1 SGHRS, CDR2 YFSETQ. The CDR3 is 14 residues long.

This clonotype has just a few counts. V usage is TRBV12-3 or TRBV12-4 and J usage is TRBJ1-4; D is unresolved. V was pared by 6 bases and J by 11 bases, with 10 bases between. This CDR3 has 11 residues. The CDR3 DNA follows: TGTGCCAGCAGCATTGGGGAGAAACTGTTTTTT. It translates to CASSIGEKLFF.

The chain links TRBV2 to TRBJ2-4, with D uncertain. Germline V gene lookup returns CDR1 SNHLY and CDR2 FYNNEI. The CDR3 is 14 amino acids. Trimming stripped 5 bases from V and 4 bases from J, with 12 bases between. The CDR3 here is CASSFMDGKNIQYF. The CDR3 nucleotides are TGTGCCAGCAGTTTCATGGACGGTAAAAACATTCAGTACTTC.

The V call is TRBV10-3, the J call TRBJ2-2, with a tentative D call TRBD2 (5 bases). The V gene's germline CDR1 is ENHRY and CDR2 SYGVKD. CDR3 size: 14 residues. V lost 6 bases, J lost 3 bases, and 11 bases lay in between. The CDR3 DNA reads TGTGCCATCAGAGGGAGTGGGGACACCGGGGAGCTGTTTTTT. As protein: CAIRGSGDTGELFF.

A few counts support this clonotype. This chain joins TRBV27 and TRBJ2-1, with D perhaps assigned TRBD1 or TRBD2 (5 bases each). V was shortened by 3 bases and J by 3 bases, with 12 bases between the two germline ends. The germline V gene has CDR1 MNHEY and CDR2 SMNVEV (reference sequence). The CDR3 is made up of 15 amino acids. The CDR3 region has the DNA TGTGCCAGCAGTTTTACGGGACCCATCTACAATGAGCAGTTCTTC. Protein product: CASSFTGPIYNEQFF.